Sequencing of this T cell receptor beta chain was carried out in a study of T cell responses to AZD1222 COVID-19 vaccine. Study results and limitations: The peak T cell response came first, and repertoires were sampled only after it. Reports indicate that nearly half of spike-specific TCRs are directed at unmutated variant regions. Most donors were white British and more were female, and clonal diversity was possibly underestimated.

The V gene lost 6 bases and the J gene lost 0 bases, with 9 bases spanning the gap. The CDR3 runs 14 residues. Germline V gives CDR1 MNHEY, CDR2 SVGAGI. Sequencing was performed with immunoSEQ multiplex PCR; in TCRdb, only in-frame clones are kept and a portion is missing. The repertoire holds some 100,000 clones, about 89% seen once, with more than 8.5% in the top ten. Pooling covered second doses at about 4 or about 12 weeks. On this clone itself: Its antigen is not identified.

The clonotype comes from an adult who received the AZD1222 COVID-19 vaccine. The V and J genes are TRBV6-5 and TRBJ1-3, with D maybe TRBD1 (6 bases). The sequences come from peripheral blood, collected 28 days after the second AZD1222 dose. For the CDR3, the DNA is TGTGCCAGCAGCGGGACAATCTCTGGAAACACCATATATTTT. This encodes CASSGTISGNTIYF.